This paragraph covers one T cell receptor beta chain sequence. No antigen is known for it. MiXCR was run by TCRdb on the 5' RACE reads, yielding one entry per CDR3 protein. This table has roughly 400,000 distinct CDR3 sequences, 15% to 20% appearing once. CDR3 size: 15 residues. Per the germline V gene, CDR1 is SGHRS and CDR2 is YFSETQ. V was cut by 4 bases and J by 6 bases, with 17 bases left in between. These data belong to a study of T-cell memory formation after mild COVID-19. Study outcomes and limitations: Cross-reactive memory seemingly joined, as some responding clones were found in pre-infection memory.

The specimen was PBMCs or a T cell subset sorted from them (not recorded which). This sequence joins TRBV5-1 and TRBJ2-1; either TRBD1 or TRBD2 may fit D (5 bases each). The receptor was derived from a man younger than 30 who had mild COVID-19 (a few samples of this study predate the infection). Cell type and time point are not known. DNA of the CDR3: TGCGCCAGCAGCCCCGGGACGCCGCCCCCCAATGAGCAGTTCTTC. Amino acid sequence: CASSPGTPPPNEQFF.